The 5 T cell receptor beta chains reported below all come from one sample, sequenced in a study of cytomegalovirus exposure and HLA in healthy donors. Amplification used 60 Vbeta primers and 13 Jbeta primers. Measured with immunoSEQ multiplex PCR; TCRdb has only the in-frame clones, and not every one. The sample totals tens of thousands of clones; its top ten clones hold more than 5%. The specimen sequenced was PBMCs. The receptors come from a man aged 25-45 years in good health and CMV-seronegative.

V usage is TRBV18 and J usage is TRBJ2-7; D gene unclear. Germline assignment: CDR1 KGHSH and CDR2 LQKENI. Between the trimmed V and J ends, which lost 4 bases and 3 bases, there was a span of 13 bases. The CDR3 is made up of 14 amino acids. For the CDR3, the DNA is TGTGCCAGCTCACTCGGCTCAAACAGCTACGAGCAGTACTTC. As protein: CASSLGSNSYEQYF.

This sequence joins TRBV29-1 and TRBJ1-4; possibly TRBD1 for D (5 bases). From germline, CDR1 is SQVTM and CDR2 ANQGSEA. The CDR3 runs to 13 residues. V shed 4 bases and J shed 2 bases, with 8 bases lying between them. CDR3 protein: CSVGGSTNEKLFF. DNA for the CDR3: TGCAGCGTTGGGGGCAGTACTAATGAAAAACTGTTTTTT.

The chain combines TRBV11-3 with TRBJ2-7; 8 bases agree with TRBD1. The trim removed 1 base at V and 3 bases at J, leaving 2 bases unmatched. Germline V gene lookup returns CDR1 SGHNT and CDR2 YENEEA. The CDR3 totals 14 residues. The CDR3 DNA reads TGTGCCAGCAGCTTAGGCGGACAGGGCTACGAGCAGTACTTC. Protein product: CASSLGGQGYEQYF.

This chain uses TRBV30 with TRBJ1-4; no firm D call. Trimming took off 1 base at V and 7 bases at J, with 13 bases between the two ends. The CDR3 extends over 14 amino acids. Per germline, CDR1 GTSNPN and CDR2 SVGIG (reference sequence). The CDR3 loop is CAWSEAGYGEKLFF. CDR3 DNA sequence: TGTGCCTGGAGTGAAGCGGGGTATGGTGAAAAACTGTTTTTT.

Comments on this clone: This same CDR3 is encoded by further DNA sequences in the sample. The V gene is TRBV18, the J gene TRBJ1-1; D unclear. In germline, CDR1 is KGHSH, CDR2 LQKENI. The CDR3 loop spans 13 amino acids. V was cut by 6 bases and J by 3 bases, with 11 bases left in between. The CDR3 is CASSTRPDTEAFF. The CDR3 coding sequence is TGTGCCAGCTCGACCAGGCCGGACACTGAAGCTTTCTTT.